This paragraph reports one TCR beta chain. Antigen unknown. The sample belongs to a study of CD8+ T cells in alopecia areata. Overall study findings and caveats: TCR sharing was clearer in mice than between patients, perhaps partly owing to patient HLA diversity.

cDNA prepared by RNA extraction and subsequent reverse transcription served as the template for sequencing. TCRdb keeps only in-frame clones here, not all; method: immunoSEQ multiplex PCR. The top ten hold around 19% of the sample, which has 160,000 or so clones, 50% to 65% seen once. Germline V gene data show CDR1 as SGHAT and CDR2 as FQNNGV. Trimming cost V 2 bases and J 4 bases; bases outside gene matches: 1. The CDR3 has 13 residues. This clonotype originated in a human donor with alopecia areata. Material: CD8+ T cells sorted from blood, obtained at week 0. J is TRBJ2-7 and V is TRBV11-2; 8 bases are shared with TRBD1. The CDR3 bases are TGTGCCAGCAGCTTAACAGGGGGGTACGAGCAGTACTTC. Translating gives CASSLTGGYEQYF. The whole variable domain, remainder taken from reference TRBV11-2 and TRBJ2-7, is EAGVAQSPRYKIIEKRQSVAFWCNPISGHATLYWYQQILGQGPKLLIQFQNNGVVDDSQLPKDRFSAERLKGVDSTLKIQPAKLEDSAVYLCASSLTGGYEQYFGPGTRLTVT.